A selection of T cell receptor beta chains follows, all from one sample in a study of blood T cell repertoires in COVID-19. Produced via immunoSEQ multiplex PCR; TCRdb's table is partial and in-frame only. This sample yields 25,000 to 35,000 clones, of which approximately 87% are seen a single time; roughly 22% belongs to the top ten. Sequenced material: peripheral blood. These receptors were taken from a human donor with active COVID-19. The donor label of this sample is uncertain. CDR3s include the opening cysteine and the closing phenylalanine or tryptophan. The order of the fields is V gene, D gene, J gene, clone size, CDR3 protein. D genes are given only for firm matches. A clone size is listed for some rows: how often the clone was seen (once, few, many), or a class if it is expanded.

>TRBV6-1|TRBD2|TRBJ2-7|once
CASSETPSGISSYEQYF
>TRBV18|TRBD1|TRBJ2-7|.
CASSPGGTGMYEQYF
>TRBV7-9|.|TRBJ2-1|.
CASSLGRAAYNEQFF
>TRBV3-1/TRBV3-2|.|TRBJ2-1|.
CASSQDPISYNEQFF
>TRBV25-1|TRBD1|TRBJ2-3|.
CASSESGQTDTQYF
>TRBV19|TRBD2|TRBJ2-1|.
CASSVNMGGLLQWEQFF
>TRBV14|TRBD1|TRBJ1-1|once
CASSQEAGGVFTEAFF
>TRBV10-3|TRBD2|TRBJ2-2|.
CAISESMGLAKNTGELFF
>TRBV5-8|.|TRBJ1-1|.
CASSLYGGSPTEAFF
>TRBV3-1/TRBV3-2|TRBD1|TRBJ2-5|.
CASSQKIGQGVGETQYF
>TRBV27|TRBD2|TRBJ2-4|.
CARGPGLAGVEAKNIQYF
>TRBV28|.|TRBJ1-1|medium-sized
CASSSGGPEAFF
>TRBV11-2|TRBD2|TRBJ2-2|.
CASSTGLAGPRDTGELFF
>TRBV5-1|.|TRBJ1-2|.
CASSGVRQNGAYGYTF
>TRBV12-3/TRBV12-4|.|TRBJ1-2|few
CASSLPGRGYTF
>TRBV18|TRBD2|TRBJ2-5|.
CASRGGGRETQYF
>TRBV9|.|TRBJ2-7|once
CASSFDSEQYF
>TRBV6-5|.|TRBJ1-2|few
CASSRGGGVYGYTF
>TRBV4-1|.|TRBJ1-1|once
CASSQPGMNTEAFF
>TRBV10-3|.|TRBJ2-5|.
CAISESTSGETQYF
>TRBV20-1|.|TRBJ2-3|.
CSASDPSTDTQYF
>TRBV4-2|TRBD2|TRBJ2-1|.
CASSQTSSGNYNEQFF
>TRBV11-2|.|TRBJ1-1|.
CASSLDTVFMNTEAFF
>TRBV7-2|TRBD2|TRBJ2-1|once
CASSSRTSGYNEQFF
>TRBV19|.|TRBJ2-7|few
CASSPGILKAYEQYF
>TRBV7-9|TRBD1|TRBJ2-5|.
CASSLGDRVGETQYF
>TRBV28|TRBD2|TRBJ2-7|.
CASSSGTSDSYEQYF
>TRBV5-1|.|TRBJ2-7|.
CASSLNSRYEQYF
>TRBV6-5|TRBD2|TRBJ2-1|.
CASRTGTSGRDEQFF
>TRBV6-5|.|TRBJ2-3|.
CASSYSPGLDTQYF
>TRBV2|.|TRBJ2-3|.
CASSGLSSTDTQYF
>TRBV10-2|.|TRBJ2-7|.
CASSDGRGRYEQYF
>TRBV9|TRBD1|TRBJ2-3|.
CASSGQGRTQYF
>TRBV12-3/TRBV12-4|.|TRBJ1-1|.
CASSLARVTEAFF
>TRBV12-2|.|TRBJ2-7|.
CASRNGLAGYEQYF
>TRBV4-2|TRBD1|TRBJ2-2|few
CASSNTGVGELFF
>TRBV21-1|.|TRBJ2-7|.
CASSNEQYF
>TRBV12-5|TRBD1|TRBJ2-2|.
CASGLVAGGTNTGELFF
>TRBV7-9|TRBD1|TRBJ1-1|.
CASSSNTGASEAFF
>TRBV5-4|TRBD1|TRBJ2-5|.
CASSLARRDSPVETQYF
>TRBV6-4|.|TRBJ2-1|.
CASSDSYNGKYENEQFF
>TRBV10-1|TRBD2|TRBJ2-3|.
CAGNLAYRPSGGAGTDTQYF
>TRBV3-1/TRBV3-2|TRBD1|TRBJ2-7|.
CASSLGQGTHYEQYF
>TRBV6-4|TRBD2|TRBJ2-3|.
CASSEGAGEGDTQYF
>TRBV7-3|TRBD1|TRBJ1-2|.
CASSSQGAANYGYTF
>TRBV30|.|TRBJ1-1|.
CAWTRRVGTEAFF
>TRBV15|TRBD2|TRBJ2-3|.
CATSRRLAGGTDTQYF
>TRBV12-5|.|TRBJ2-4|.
CASGPDRRIAKNIQYF